This T cell receptor (beta chain) appears in the sequencing data of a study of CD8 T cells in ankylosing spondylitis. With respect to this clonotype: Its antigen remains unidentified.

TCRdb fed the 5' RACE reads into MiXCR, producing one record per CDR3 protein. The repertoire holds approximately 550,000 distinct CDR3 sequences, with roughly 13% as singletons. The CDR3 is 16 amino acids. Germline CDR1 SGHTA, CDR2 FQGNSA. Trimming removed 1 base from V and 7 bases from J; junction bases left unmatched: 12. Study-wide points: There was reportedly significant enrichment of clones that were disease-linked in matched ankylosing spondylitis synovial fluid. A TCR beta motif of several highly homologous variants seemed to mark ankylosing spondylitis blood. Certain motif variants had earlier appeared in reactive arthritis synovial fluid and blood. A CD8+ phenotype characterized the disease-linked clones, which were relatively rare in peripheral blood.

This clonotype originated in a male donor with ankylosing spondylitis. Sequencing used blood, either unsorted or a sorted T cell fraction (not recorded which). The chain joins TRBV7-2 to TRBJ1-2; the match to TRBD1 covers 7 bases. CDR3 DNA: TGTGCCAGCAGCTTAGTCGTAGGGGGCGCCGTAGGTGGCTACACCTTC. Translated, it gives CASSLVVGGAVGGYTF.